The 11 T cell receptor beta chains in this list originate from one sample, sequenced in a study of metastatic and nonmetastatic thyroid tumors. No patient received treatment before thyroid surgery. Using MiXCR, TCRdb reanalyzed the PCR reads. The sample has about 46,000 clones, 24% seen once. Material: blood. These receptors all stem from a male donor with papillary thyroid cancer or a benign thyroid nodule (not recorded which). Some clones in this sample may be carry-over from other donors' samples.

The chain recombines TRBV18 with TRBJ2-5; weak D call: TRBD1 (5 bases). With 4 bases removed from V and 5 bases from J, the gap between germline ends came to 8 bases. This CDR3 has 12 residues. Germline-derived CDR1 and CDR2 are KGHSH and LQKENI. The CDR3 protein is CASSRPGETQYF. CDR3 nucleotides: TGTGCCAGCTCACGGCCAGGGGAGACCCAGTACTTC.

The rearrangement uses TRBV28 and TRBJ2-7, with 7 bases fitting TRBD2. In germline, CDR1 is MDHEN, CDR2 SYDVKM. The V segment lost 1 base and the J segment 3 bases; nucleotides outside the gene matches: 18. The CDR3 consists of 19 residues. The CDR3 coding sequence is TGTGCCAGCAGTTTATTTTTGCTAGCGGTAGGCCCTCTCCTCTACGAGCAGTACTTC. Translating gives CASSLFLLAVGPLLYEQYF.

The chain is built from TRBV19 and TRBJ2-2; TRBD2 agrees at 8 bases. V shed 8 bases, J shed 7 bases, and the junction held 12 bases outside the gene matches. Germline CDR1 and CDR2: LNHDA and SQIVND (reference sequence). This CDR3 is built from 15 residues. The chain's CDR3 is CASQGLVGGVGELFF. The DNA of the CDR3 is TGTGCCAGTCAGGGACTAGTGGGAGGGGTCGGGGAGCTGTTTTTT.

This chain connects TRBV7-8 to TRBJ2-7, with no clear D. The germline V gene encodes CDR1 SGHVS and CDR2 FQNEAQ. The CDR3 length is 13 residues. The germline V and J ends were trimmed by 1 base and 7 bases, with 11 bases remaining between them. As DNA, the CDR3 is TGTGCCAGCAGCTTAGGACCTCCTTTGGAGCAGTACTTC. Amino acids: CASSLGPPLEQYF.

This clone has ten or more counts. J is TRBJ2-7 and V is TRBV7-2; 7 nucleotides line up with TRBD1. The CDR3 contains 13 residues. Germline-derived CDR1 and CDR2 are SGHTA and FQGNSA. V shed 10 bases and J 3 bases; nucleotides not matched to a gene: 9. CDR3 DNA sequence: TGTGCCACTCGAGGGACAGCCGACTACGAGCAGTACTTC. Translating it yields CATRGTADYEQYF.

Here the CDR3 reads CASRVDRGEQYF. CDR3 bases: TGTGCCAGCAGGGTGGACAGGGGCGAGCAGTACTTC. The rearrangement joins TRBV7-2 to TRBJ2-7, with 9 nucleotides matching TRBD1. V shed 6 bases and J 6 bases; nucleotides not matched to a gene: 3. The CDR3 totals 12 residues. Per the germline V gene, CDR1 is SGHTA and CDR2 is FQGNSA.

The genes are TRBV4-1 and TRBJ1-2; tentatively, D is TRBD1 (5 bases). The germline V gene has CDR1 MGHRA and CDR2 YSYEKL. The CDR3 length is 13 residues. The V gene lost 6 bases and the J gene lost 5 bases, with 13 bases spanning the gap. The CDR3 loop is CASRPSQEYGYTF. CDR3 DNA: TGCGCCAGCAGACCGTCACAGGAGTATGGCTACACCTTC.

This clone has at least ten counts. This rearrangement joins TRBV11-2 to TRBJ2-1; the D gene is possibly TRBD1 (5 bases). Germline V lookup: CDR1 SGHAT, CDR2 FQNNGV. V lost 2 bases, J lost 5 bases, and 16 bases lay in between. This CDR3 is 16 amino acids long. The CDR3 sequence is CASSLLGQGRDNEQFF. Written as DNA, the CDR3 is TGTGCCAGCAGCTTATTGGGGCAGGGAAGGGACAATGAGCAGTTCTTC.

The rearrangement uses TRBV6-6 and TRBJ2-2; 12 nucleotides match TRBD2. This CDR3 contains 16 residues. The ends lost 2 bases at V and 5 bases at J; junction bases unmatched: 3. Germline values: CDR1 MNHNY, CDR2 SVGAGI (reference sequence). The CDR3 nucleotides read TGTGCCAGCAGTTACGGGACTAGCGGGTTTACCGGGGAGCTGTTTTTT. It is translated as CASSYGTSGFTGELFF.

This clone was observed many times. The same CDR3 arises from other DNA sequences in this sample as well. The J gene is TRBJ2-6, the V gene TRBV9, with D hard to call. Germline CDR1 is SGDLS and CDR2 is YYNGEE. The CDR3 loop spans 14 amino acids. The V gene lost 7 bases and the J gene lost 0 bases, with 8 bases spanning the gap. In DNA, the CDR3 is TGTGCCAGCGCGACACCCTCTGGGGCCAACGTCCTGACTTTC. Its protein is CASATPSGANVLTF.

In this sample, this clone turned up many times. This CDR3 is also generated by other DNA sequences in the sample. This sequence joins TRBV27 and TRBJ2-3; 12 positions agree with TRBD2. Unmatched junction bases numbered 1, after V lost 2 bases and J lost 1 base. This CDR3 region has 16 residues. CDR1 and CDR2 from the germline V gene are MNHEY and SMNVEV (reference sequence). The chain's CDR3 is CASSLRLAGGTDTQYF. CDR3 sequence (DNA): TGTGCCAGCAGTTTACGACTAGCGGGGGGCACAGATACGCAGTATTTT.